The rows below give T cell receptor beta chains drawn from one sample of a study of shared clonotypes between healthy human individuals. Sequenced by immunoSEQ multiplex PCR; TCRdb stores in-frame clones only, minus some. The sample lists over 2 million clones, about 94% occurring once. The source material was naive CD8+ T cells sorted from blood. The receptor source for this set is a man younger than 35 in good health. Both conserved end residues are part of each CDR3. The D gene is left open where the match is weak. Clone sizes are given selectively: once, few, many, or a class where the clone is expanded.

J | D | size | V | CDR3 | DNA
TRBJ2-7 | TRBD1 | - | TRBV14 | CASSRDRGDEQYF | TGTGCCAGCAGCCGGGACAGGGGGGACGAGCAGTACTTC
TRBJ1-6 | - | - | TRBV28 | CASSLGGVNSPLHF | TGTGCCAGCAGTTTAGGGGGGGTTAATTCACCCCTCCACTTT
TRBJ1-2 | TRBD1 | - | TRBV9 | CASSKTGSGSSYGYTF | TGTGCCAGCAGCAAGACAGGGAGCGGGAGCTCCTATGGCTACACCTTC
TRBJ2-1 | TRBD2 | - | TRBV11-2 | CASSWGSGSFENEQFF | TGTGCCAGCAGCTGGGGCAGCGGGAGCTTTGAAAATGAGCAGTTCTTC
TRBJ2-7 | - | once | TRBV7-9 | CASSGQAGYEQYF | TGTGCCAGCAGTGGACAGGCGGGGTACGAGCAGTACTTC
TRBJ2-7 | - | - | TRBV7-3 | CASSLFVGAEEQYF | TGTGCCAGCAGCTTATTCGTGGGGGCGGAGGAGCAGTACTTC
TRBJ2-7 | - | - | TRBV5-1 | CASTWDVSSYEQYF | TGCGCCAGCACCTGGGACGTCAGCTCCTACGAGCAGTACTTC
TRBJ2-7 | - | - | TRBV2 | CASSEWVPNEQYF | TGTGCCAGCAGTGAATGGGTTCCCAACGAGCAGTACTTC
TRBJ1-5 | TRBD1 | - | TRBV18 | CASSSEGTVYNQPQHF | TGTGCCAGCTCATCGGAGGGGACAGTATACAATCAGCCCCAGCATTTT
TRBJ2-1 | - | - | TRBV27 | CASSGGVPSEQFF | TGTGCCAGCAGTGGAGGGGTCCCAAGCGAGCAGTTCTTC
TRBJ2-2 | - | - | TRBV7-9 | CASSLALRTTGELFF | TGTGCCAGCAGCTTAGCGCTTAGGACCACCGGGGAGCTGTTTTTT
TRBJ1-2 | TRBD1 | once | TRBV28 | CASSYGQGPWGYTF | TGTGCCAGCAGTTATGGACAGGGGCCTTGGGGCTACACCTTC
TRBJ1-2 | - | - | TRBV28 | CASSLSEGGYTF | TGTGCCAGCAGTTTATCCGAGGGTGGCTACACCTTC
TRBJ1-2 | TRBD1 | - | TRBV19 | CASTLTGSGQGGGYTF | TGTGCCAGTACCCTGACAGGGTCAGGTCAGGGAGGTGGCTACACCTTC
TRBJ1-4 | - | - | TRBV27 | CASSLMATNEKLFF | TGTGCCAGCAGTTTGATGGCAACTAATGAAAAACTGTTTTTT
TRBJ1-2 | TRBD1 | - | TRBV19 | CASSITGLTGGVGYTF | TGTGCCAGTAGCATTACAGGCCTTACAGGGGGCGTTGGCTACACCTTC
TRBJ1-4 | - | - | TRBV14 | CASSQFVGHPAEKLFF | TGTGCCAGCAGCCAATTCGTTGGACACCCCGCCGAAAAACTGTTTTTT
TRBJ2-7 | TRBD1 | - | TRBV13 | CASSFAQGADYEQYF | TGTGCCAGCAGCTTCGCCCAGGGGGCGGACTACGAGCAGTACTTC
TRBJ2-5 | TRBD1 | - | TRBV6-1 | CASSEEGQGTGAQYF | TGTGCCAGCAGTGAAGAGGGACAGGGGACGGGGGCCCAGTACTTC
TRBJ2-7 | - | - | TRBV6-5 | CASKLYEQYF | TGTGCCAGCAAGCTCTACGAGCAGTACTTC
TRBJ1-2 | - | - | TRBV19 | CASSMEEGLHYGYTF | TGTGCCAGTAGTATGGAGGAGGGCCTTCACTATGGCTACACCTTC
TRBJ1-4 | - | few | TRBV30 | CATHGQVGEKLFF | TGTGCCACGCACGGGCAGGTCGGGGAAAAACTGTTTTTT
TRBJ2-7 | TRBD2 | - | TRBV5-4 | CASSFTLTGLAGGEQYF | TGTGCCAGCAGCTTCACCCTTACGGGACTAGCGGGGGGAGAGCAGTACTTC
TRBJ2-3 | - | - | TRBV9 | CASSAGLLTDTQYF | TGTGCCAGCAGCGCGGGACTCCTCACAGATACGCAGTATTTT
TRBJ2-2 | TRBD1 | - | TRBV7-9 | CASSHRDRATGELFF | TGTGCCAGCAGCCACCGGGACAGGGCCACCGGGGAGCTGTTTTTT
TRBJ2-7 | - | - | TRBV7-3 | CASSPKGGDEQYF | TGTGCCAGCAGCCCGAAGGGGGGGGACGAGCAGTACTTC
TRBJ1-2 | - | - | TRBV27 | CASSTARGRGLKDGYTF | TGTGCCAGCAGTACTGCCAGGGGCAGGGGACTCAAAGATGGCTACACCTTC